One and the same sample provided the 24 T cell receptor beta chains below, sequenced in a study of blood T cells in healthy people across ages. PCR was performed a second time for 7 to 11 cycles using a sample-barcoded 5' primer and a J-beta primer mix. TCRdb recomputed calls from the 5' RACE reads with MiXCR, one row per CDR3 protein. The table includes 730,000 or so distinct CDR3 sequences, approximately 39% detected once. Source material: blood. Every receptor here comes from an older woman in good health.

This clonotype was found once. The chain employs TRBV15 and TRBJ2-3; D gene ambiguous. With 1 base removed from V and 2 bases from J, the gap between germline ends came to 13 bases. Germline V gene lookup returns CDR1 LNHNV and CDR2 YYDKDF (reference sequence). The CDR3 loop spans 16 amino acids. CDR3 DNA: TGTGCCACCAGCAGAGGCCTCTCGGAGAACACAGATACGCAGTATTTT. It is translated as CATSRGLSENTDTQYF.

The V gene is TRBV18, the J gene TRBJ2-4, with D hard to call. The V gene lost 2 bases and the J gene lost 0 bases, with 14 bases spanning the gap. The CDR3 totals 17 residues. CDR1 and CDR2 from the germline V gene are KGHSH and LQKENI. The CDR3 DNA is TGTGCCAGCTCACCAGGTTTCCAGCAGTTAGCCAAAAACATTCAGTACTTC. Translated: CASSPGFQQLAKNIQYF. Filled out from reference TRBV18 and TRBJ2-4, the complete variable domain reads NAGVMQNPRHLVRRRGQEARLRCSPMKGHSHVYWYRQLPEEGLKFMVYLQKENIIDESGMPKERFSAEFPKEGPSILRIQQVVRGDSAAYFCASSPGFQQLAKNIQYFGAGTRLSVL.

This clonotype was observed a few times. The gene calls are TRBV12-3 or TRBV12-4 and TRBJ2-1; 9 bases map to TRBD2. CDR3 length: 15 residues. The junction had 12 bases not matched to a gene; V was cut back by 6 bases and J by 9 bases. The CDR3 sequence is CASRPQTSGGGEQFF. The CDR3 DNA is TGTGCCAGCAGACCCCAGACTAGCGGTGGGGGTGAGCAGTTCTTC.

The chain links TRBV29-1 to TRBJ2-3; D remains ambiguous. Germline CDR1 SQVTM, CDR2 ANQGSEA. The V and J ends lost 3 bases and 5 bases respectively, with 9 bases between them. This CDR3 spans 12 amino acids. In DNA, the CDR3 is TGCAGCGTTGACACGGGTGGAGATACGCAGTATTTT. This encodes CSVDTGGDTQYF.

The chain joins TRBV4-1 to TRBJ2-7; 7 nucleotides agree with TRBD1. Trimming removed 1 base from V and 6 bases from J; junction bases left unmatched: 3. This CDR3 comprises 13 residues. The germline V gene encodes CDR1 MGHRA and CDR2 YSYEKL. The CDR3 DNA sequence: TGCGCCAGCAGCCAAGCGGCAGGGGGCGAGCAGTACTTC. Its translation: CASSQAAGGEQYF.

This clonotype was counted at least ten times. The chain employs TRBV5-1 and TRBJ2-5; a possible D gene is TRBD1 (6 bases). V was trimmed by 5 bases and J by 2 bases, leaving 10 bases between them. There are 13 residues in the CDR3. CDR1 SGHRS and CDR2 YFSETQ come from the germline V gene. This CDR3 reads CASSYGQQETQYF. The CDR3 DNA reads as TGCGCCAGCAGTTACGGACAGCAAGAGACCCAGTACTTC.

The V gene is TRBV20-1, the J gene TRBJ2-3, with D unresolved. Trimming removed 0 bases at V and 4 bases at J, with 14 bases between. CDR3 length: 15 amino acids. Germline CDR1 DFQATT, CDR2 SNEGSKA (reference sequence). This chain's CDR3 is CSARDRVGAADTQYF. The CDR3 nucleotides are TGCAGTGCTAGAGATCGGGTCGGAGCTGCAGATACGCAGTATTTT.

The chain carries TRBV20-1 and TRBJ2-3; the D gene is possibly TRBD1 (6 bases). V lost 8 bases, J lost 1 base, and 19 bases lay in between. This CDR3 comprises 15 residues. Germline-derived CDR1 and CDR2 are DFQATT and SNEGSKA (reference sequence). This CDR3 is CSPIPRDKRTDTQYF. In nucleotides, the CDR3 is TGCAGTCCAATTCCCCGGGACAAACGCACAGATACGCAGTATTTT.

The sample holds many counts of this clonotype. J is TRBJ1-4 and V is TRBV4-3; TRBD1 matches at 9 bases. Unmatched junction bases numbered 5, after V lost 4 bases and J lost 5 bases. This CDR3 region has 15 residues. The germline gives CDR1 LGHNA, CDR2 YSLEER. The CDR3 DNA follows: TGCGCCAGCAGCCGCACCGGGACAGGGAATGAAAAACTGTTTTTT. It is translated as CASSRTGTGNEKLFF.

This clonotype has just a few counts. The chain couples TRBV13 to TRBJ2-1, with TRBD1 identical over 7 bases. The CDR3 contains 15 residues. J gave up 4 bases and V 5 bases, and 8 bases lay outside the gene matches. Germline-derived CDR1 and CDR2 are PRHDT and FYEKMQ (reference sequence). The CDR3 protein is CASSKRTGSYNEQFF. The CDR3 DNA is TGTGCCAGCAGCAAGCGGACAGGCTCATACAATGAGCAGTTCTTC.

This clonotype was seen just once. The CDR3 sequence is CASSVSLAGETQYF. The CDR3 DNA reads TGCGCCAGCAGCGTGTCCCTAGCAGGGGAGACCCAGTACTTC. V gene TRBV5-1 combines with J gene TRBJ2-5, with D perhaps TRBD1 or TRBD2 (5 bases each). V dropped 4 bases and J dropped 5 bases, with 15 bases sitting between them. The CDR3 consists of 14 residues. Germline V gene sequence: CDR1 SGHRS, CDR2 YFSETQ. Filled out from reference TRBV5-1 and TRBJ2-5, the complete variable domain reads KAGVTQTPRYLIKTRGQQVTLSCSPISGHRSVSWYQQTPGQGLQFLFEYFSETQRNKGNFPGRFSGRQFSNSRSEMNVSTLELGDSALYLCASSVSLAGETQYFGPGTRLLVL.

The chain joins TRBV28 to TRBJ2-7; D tentatively reads TRBD1 or TRBD2 (5 bases each). The germline V gene encodes CDR1 MDHEN and CDR2 SYDVKM. CDR3 length: 15 amino acids. V shed 2 bases and J shed 3 bases, with 14 bases lying between them. The CDR3 DNA reads as TGTGCCAGCAGTTTACGGCCCGGGGCGTACTACGAGCAGTACTTC. It specifies CASSLRPGAYYEQYF.

This clonotype was detected only a few times. The rearrangement joins TRBV6-2 or TRBV6-3 to TRBJ2-6; 10 bases map to TRBD2. V shed 2 bases, J shed 0 bases, and the junction held 4 bases outside the gene matches. From germline, CDR1 is MNHEY and CDR2 SVGEGT. The CDR3 is made up of 18 amino acids. The CDR3 here is CASSYASGSFSGANVLTF. CDR3 DNA sequence: TGTGCCAGCAGTTACGCTAGCGGGAGTTTCTCTGGGGCCAACGTCCTGACTTTC.

This clonotype was observed at least ten times. The chain employs TRBV6-2 or TRBV6-3 and TRBJ2-7, with D possibly called TRBD1 or TRBD2 (5 bases each). The CDR3 has 13 amino acids. CDR1 and CDR2 (germline): MNHEY, SVGEGT. The ends were cut back, 0 bases at V and 4 bases at J, with 7 bases in the middle. The CDR3 region has the DNA TGTGCCAGCAGTTACTCGGGACCATACGAGCAGTACTTC. It specifies CASSYSGPYEQYF.

This sequence joins TRBV5-6 and TRBJ1-2; 8 positions agree with TRBD1. Germline lookup yields CDR1 SGHDT and CDR2 YYEEEE. The CDR3 runs 13 residues. Trimming took 6 bases from V and 4 from J; bases not matched to a gene: 5. Here the CDR3 DNA reads TGTGCCAGCATGATACAGGGGGGCTATGGCTACACCTTC. Encoded protein: CASMIQGGYGYTF.

This clonotype was picked up a small number of times. V is TRBV20-1 and J is TRBJ1-5; the match to TRBD1 covers 7 bases. The ends lost 5 bases at V and 1 base at J; junction bases unmatched: 8. This CDR3 is 15 amino acids long. From germline, CDR1 is DFQATT and CDR2 SNEGSKA (reference sequence). CDR3 nucleotides: TGCAGTGCTCACAGGGGACTTGGGAGCAATCAGCCCCAGCATTTT. Translation: CSAHRGLGSNQPQHF.

The rearrangement links TRBV19 to TRBJ2-3; TRBD2 is a possible D gene (5 bases). The germline V gene has CDR1 LNHDA and CDR2 SQIVND (reference sequence). The V end lost 6 bases, the J end lost 3 bases, and 13 bases lay between the germline ends. The CDR3 length is 14 residues. In nucleotides, the CDR3 is TGTGCCAGTAGAGGATTAGCGATGACAGATACGCAGTATTTT. Translation gives CASRGLAMTDTQYF.

This clonotype has at least ten counts. The chain carries TRBV20-1 and TRBJ1-2, with a tentative D call TRBD1 (6 bases). CDR1 is DFQATT and CDR2 is SNEGSKA in the germline V gene (reference sequence). The V end lost 3 bases, the J end lost 8 bases, and 19 bases lay between the germline ends. The CDR3 sequence is 14 residues long. CDR3 nucleotides: TGCAGTGCTAGCGACGCTGGGGGCTCTAAGGGCTACACCTTC. Amino acid sequence: CSASDAGGSKGYTF.

The V and J genes are TRBV28 and TRBJ2-5; 9 positions match TRBD2. V gave up 5 bases and J gave up 11 bases; unmatched junction bases: 21. The CDR3 sequence is 17 residues long. Germline CDR1 reads MDHEN; CDR2 reads SYDVKM. The DNA for the CDR3 is TGTGCCAGCAGTCCAGAGGTCGGAAGCGGGAGGTTCAATGAGCAGTACTTC. Residues: CASSPEVGSGRFNEQYF.

This clonotype has just a few counts. The chain carries TRBV9 and TRBJ2-1, with 10 bases lining up with TRBD2. The CDR3 totals 17 residues. Germline assignment: CDR1 SGDLS and CDR2 YYNGEE. V was clipped by 0 bases and J by 7 bases; unmatched bases: 10. The CDR3 loop is CASSVGGNRAGGNEQFF. In DNA form, the CDR3 reads TGTGCCAGCAGCGTAGGTGGGAACAGAGCGGGGGGGAATGAGCAGTTCTTC.

This clonotype was observed a handful of times. The V gene is TRBV7-3, the J gene TRBJ2-1; D ambiguous. The germline V and J ends were trimmed by 8 bases and 10 bases, with 12 bases remaining between them. This CDR3 comprises 11 residues. CDR1 and CDR2 from the germline V gene are SGHTA and FQGTGA. CDR3 protein: CASGIGGEQFF. The CDR3 bases are TGTGCCAGCGGCATTGGTGGGGAGCAGTTCTTC.

In its sample, this clonotype was seen once. This chain connects TRBV12-3 or TRBV12-4 to TRBJ2-7; 7 nucleotides agree with TRBD1. The CDR3 has 14 residues. The ends lost 6 bases at V and 2 bases at J; junction bases unmatched: 7. In nucleotides, the CDR3 is TGTGCCAGCAGGCAATCCGGGACAGCCTACGAGCAGTACTTC. This sequence encodes CASRQSGTAYEQYF.

This chain joins TRBV5-1 and TRBJ1-6; D not resolved. The CDR3 has 13 residues. The germline V gene has CDR1 SGHRS and CDR2 YFSETQ. Trimming removed 4 bases at V and 9 bases at J, with 11 bases between. The CDR3 DNA follows: TGCGCCAGCAGCGCGGAGAGAGTTTCACCCCTCCACTTT. Its protein is CASSAERVSPLHF.

This chain links TRBV9 with TRBJ2-1; TRBD1 agrees at 8 bases. Germline lookup yields CDR1 SGDLS and CDR2 YYNGEE. Trimming took 0 bases from V and 15 from J; bases not matched to a gene: 5. The CDR3 is 12 residues long. CDR3 sequence: CASSVGDRIPFF. The CDR3 DNA sequence: TGTGCCAGCAGCGTAGGGGACAGGATTCCGTTCTTC.